Listed below are T cell receptor beta chains from one sample, sequenced in a study of T cells in Graves' hyperthyroidism and ophthalmopathy. From the multiplex PCR reads, TCRdb called clonotypes with MiXCR, one entry per CDR3 protein. This table has 250,000 to 300,000 distinct CDR3 sequences, 12% to 15% appearing once. The sample comprised blood. The receptor set was obtained from a woman in her forties with Graves' hyperthyroidism. Each CDR3 is given with its conserved first and last residue. A D gene is named only where the DNA matches it firmly. Size is stated for part of the rows, as once, few or many counts, or as a class when the clone is expanded.

CDR3nt | CDR3aa | j_gene | d_gene | v_gene | abundance
TGCAGTGCCCCGACTGGTTACAATGAGCAGTTCTTC | CSAPTGYNEQFF | TRBJ2-1 | . | TRBV20-1 | few
TGTGCCAGCAGTGAAAGGGTTACACCGTCCGAGCAGTACTTC | CASSERVTPSEQYF | TRBJ2-7 | . | TRBV2 | many
TGCAGTGCTAGATCCTGGGAGGCTAGCGGGACGGAGACCCAGTACTTC | CSARSWEASGTETQYF | TRBJ2-5 | TRBD2 | TRBV20-1 | many
TGTGCTAGCAGCTTGAGACTAGCGGGAGAGGTGTTCTTC | CASSLRLAGEVFF | TRBJ2-1 | TRBD2 | TRBV7-7 | .
TGTGCCAGTAGTCTCCCGGGACAACAAAATGAAAAACTGTTTTTT | CASSLPGQQNEKLFF | TRBJ1-4 | . | TRBV19 | .
TGTGCCAGCACTTTTTCAGAAAACACTGAAGCTTTCTTT | CASTFSENTEAFF | TRBJ1-1 | . | TRBV7-9 | .
TGTGCCAGCAGCCTCAGCAATGGCGAGCAGTACTTC | CASSLSNGEQYF | TRBJ2-7 | . | TRBV7-9 | many
TGTGCCAGCAGCTTTCGGACTCCTCTGCAAGAGACCCAGTACTTC | CASSFRTPLQETQYF | TRBJ2-5 | . | TRBV7-8 | many
TGTGCCAGCAGCTACGGGGACCAAGAGACCCAGTACTTC | CASSYGDQETQYF | TRBJ2-5 | . | TRBV7-9 | .
TGTGCCAGCAGCCGGGGACTCACGTCTTACAATGAGCAGTTCTTC | CASSRGLTSYNEQFF | TRBJ2-1 | . | TRBV11-1 | many
TGTGCCAGCAGCTCTAAACCAGGCACTGAAGCTTTCTTT | CASSSKPGTEAFF | TRBJ1-1 | . | TRBV3-1 | few
TGTGCCAGCGGGGAGGAATGGGACTATGGCTACACCTTC | CASGEEWDYGYTF | TRBJ1-2 | . | TRBV2 | many
TGTGCCAGCAGCTTAGGGGGCTCCCGAGCCAAAAACATTCAGTACTTC | CASSLGGSRAKNIQYF | TRBJ2-4 | . | TRBV11-2 | many
TGTGCCAGCAGAAACCAAGACAGCTCCTACGAGCAGTACTTC | CASRNQDSSYEQYF | TRBJ2-7 | . | TRBV7-9 | .
TGCAGCGCCCCTCACAATGAGCAGTTCTTC | CSAPHNEQFF | TRBJ2-1 | . | TRBV29-1 | .
TGTGCCAGCACCTTCAACCCCGGGGAGCTGTTTTTT | CASTFNPGELFF | TRBJ2-2 | . | TRBV7-2 | few
TGTGCCAGCAGTTTGTCCCAGACCTACGGTGAGCAGTTCTTC | CASSLSQTYGEQFF | TRBJ2-1 | . | TRBV27 | many
TGTGCCAGCTCGCTCCTACAGGGATCCTACAATGAGCAGTTCTTC | CASSLLQGSYNEQFF | TRBJ2-1 | . | TRBV18 | many
TGTGCCAGCAGTCCCACCGGAGGAGATCAGCCCCAGCATTTT | CASSPTGGDQPQHF | TRBJ1-5 | . | TRBV28 | many
TGTGCCAGCAGGGGATGGGAGGTGATGAACACTGAAGCTTTCTTT | CASRGWEVMNTEAFF | TRBJ1-1 | . | TRBV7-2 | many
TGTGCCAGCAGCTTAGTGGCGGGACAGGGTCTTGCAGAGACCCAGTACTTC | CASSLVAGQGLAETQYF | TRBJ2-5 | TRBD1 | TRBV7-9 | .
TGTGCCAGCAGTGACAGCCGGAACACCGGGGAGCAGTACTTC | CASSDSRNTGEQYF | TRBJ2-7 | . | TRBV2 | once
TGTGCCAGCAGCTTACGTAGTAACCACGAGCAGTACTTC | CASSLRSNHEQYF | TRBJ2-7 | . | TRBV7-9 | .
TGTGCCAGCGGGTCGGAGCCTAATCAGCCCCAGCATTTT | CASGSEPNQPQHF | TRBJ1-5 | . | TRBV6-1 | few
TGTGCCAGCAGGCCCCCTTTAAGGACTGAAGCTTTCTTT | CASRPPLRTEAFF | TRBJ1-1 | . | TRBV25-1 | .
TGCAGTGCTAGAGAGACCGGGAGGAGGTCAGGCGGGGAGCTGTTTTTT | CSARETGRRSGGELFF | TRBJ2-2 | TRBD2 | TRBV20-1 | few
TGTGCCAGTAAAAGCGGGAGTCACGATACGCAGTATTTT | CASKSGSHDTQYF | TRBJ2-3 | TRBD2 | TRBV19 | many
TGCGCCAGCAGCTTTTCCGGGATAAACGCTGAAGCTTTCTTT | CASSFSGINAEAFF | TRBJ1-1 | . | TRBV5-1 | many
TGCAGTGCCAAACCGGGACAGGGGGGACTAGCGGGAGGGCCGGCCTACAATGAGCAGTTCTTC | CSAKPGQGGLAGGPAYNEQFF | TRBJ2-1 | TRBD2 | TRBV20-1 | .